The 13 T cell receptor beta chains listed next were all sequenced from one sample in a study of cytomegalovirus exposure and HLA in healthy donors. TCRdb keeps only in-frame clones here, not all; method: immunoSEQ multiplex PCR. The sample lists some 210,000 clones, less than 90% occurring once. The sample comprised PBMCs. The receptors derive from a woman under 30 in good health and CMV-seronegative.

Many counts were recorded for this clone. Distinct nucleotide sequences in the sample also encode this CDR3. The chain combines TRBV19 with TRBJ2-7; possible D gene TRBD2, 6 bases. Germline V CDR1 and CDR2: LNHDA, SQIVND (reference sequence). Trimming pared 1 base from V and 1 base from J, leaving 14 bases between. This CDR3 has 16 residues. The CDR3 here is CASSIGGGGGSYEQYF. The CDR3 nucleotides read TGTGCCAGTAGTATAGGTGGAGGAGGAGGGTCCTACGAGCAGTACTTC.

This clone was picked up many times. This rearrangement joins TRBV30 to TRBJ1-2, with TRBD1 matching 7 bases. In germline, CDR1 is GTSNPN, CDR2 SVGIG (reference sequence). This CDR3 spans 12 amino acids. The V segment lost 2 bases and the J segment 7 bases; nucleotides outside the gene matches: 4. The CDR3 protein is CAWSTRTGGYTF. CDR3 DNA sequence: TGTGCCTGGAGTACCCGGACAGGTGGCTACACCTTC.

By proportion, this clone is medium-sized. The CDR3 here is CASSHGTSGRSRADTQYF. Here the CDR3 DNA reads TGTGCCAGCAGTCATGGGACTAGCGGGAGGTCTCGGGCAGATACGCAGTATTTT. The chain combines TRBV27 with TRBJ2-3, with 15 bases matching TRBD2. The ends lost 5 bases at V and 4 bases at J; junction bases unmatched: 10. The CDR3 has 18 amino acids. The V gene's germline CDR1 is MNHEY and CDR2 SMNVEV (reference sequence).

This clone has only one observation. The chain has TRBV2 and TRBJ1-2, with D possibly TRBD1 on 5 matching bases. The CDR3 is 14 residues long. V was trimmed by 7 bases and J by 0 bases, leaving 12 bases between them. Germline V gives CDR1 SNHLY, CDR2 FYNNEI. The CDR3 sequence: CASTNGGANYGYTF. The CDR3 coding sequence is TGTGCCAGCACGAACGGGGGGGCTAACTATGGCTACACCTTC.

This clone was counted only a few times. This chain links TRBV2 with TRBJ2-5; no clear D. This CDR3 has 13 amino acids. V was trimmed by 3 bases and J by 5 bases, leaving 10 bases between them. The V gene's germline CDR1 is SNHLY and CDR2 FYNNEI. CDR3 sequence reads: CASSEAPLETQYF. CDR3 sequence (DNA): TGTGCCAGCAGTGAGGCCCCCTTGGAGACCCAGTACTTC.

The V call is TRBV6-8, the J call TRBJ2-4; 13 nucleotides agree with TRBD2. With V trimmed by 4 bases and J by 0 bases, 12 bases remained unmatched. This CDR3 region has 20 residues. Per the germline V gene, CDR1 is MNHGY and CDR2 is SAAAGT. The CDR3 DNA reads as TGTGCCAGCAGTTTTGCACTAGCGGGGGGGGCCCAGATAGCCAAAAACATTCAGTACTTC. Translated, it gives CASSFALAGGAQIAKNIQYF.

The V and J genes are TRBV5-6 and TRBJ2-1; 10 bases align to TRBD2. The germline gives CDR1 SGHDT, CDR2 YYEEEE. The CDR3 runs to 16 residues. V dropped 4 bases and J dropped 0; count of bases not matched to a gene: 4. CDR3 coding DNA: TGTGCCAGCAGCCCGCTAGCGGGAGCCTCCTACAATGAGCAGTTCTTC. Its translation: CASSPLAGASYNEQFF.

This chain connects TRBV18 to TRBJ2-1, with TRBD1 as a possible D gene (7 bases). The CDR3 consists of 17 residues. CDR1 is KGHSH and CDR2 is LQKENI in the germline V gene. V was shortened by 3 bases and J by 0 bases, with 15 bases between the two germline ends. CDR3 DNA sequence: TGTGCCAGCTCACCCCCGATGCGGGACAGCTCCTACAATGAGCAGTTCTTC. Translating it yields CASSPPMRDSSYNEQFF. The variable domain in full, completed from reference TRBV18 and TRBJ2-1, reads NAGVMQNPRHLVRRRGQEARLRCSPMKGHSHVYWYRQLPEEGLKFMVYLQKENIIDESGMPKERFSAEFPKEGPSILRIQQVVRGDSAAYFCASSPPMRDSSYNEQFFGPGTRLTVL.

The chain carries TRBV27 and TRBJ2-3; perhaps TRBD2 as D (6 bases). Germline V CDR1 and CDR2: MNHEY, SMNVEV (reference sequence). V was pared by 3 bases and J by 6 bases, with 16 bases between. The CDR3 has 15 residues. DNA of the CDR3: TGTGCCAGCAGTTTCGTGGCGGGATCTGCGGATACGCAGTATTTT. Translating gives CASSFVAGSADTQYF.

This chain uses TRBV6-5 with TRBJ2-7, with 11 bases lining up with TRBD2. CDR1 is MNHEY and CDR2 is SVGAGI in the germline V gene. Trimming at V came to 6 bases and at J to 7 bases, leaving 8 bases not matched to a gene. The length of the CDR3 is 14 residues. For the CDR3, the DNA is TGTGCCAGCAGGACCCCGGGACTAGCGGTTGAGCAGTACTTC. Its translation is CASRTPGLAVEQYF.

V usage is TRBV27 and J usage is TRBJ1-1; D possibly corresponds to TRBD1 (5 bases). The CDR3 has 16 residues. In germline, CDR1 is MNHEY, CDR2 SMNVEV (reference sequence). Trimming pared 2 bases from V and 1 base from J, leaving 14 bases between. CDR3 in amino acids: CASSLAPQGWNTEAFF. The CDR3, as DNA: TGTGCCAGCAGTTTAGCCCCGCAGGGTTGGAACACTGAAGCTTTCTTT.

The chain combines TRBV5-4 with TRBJ2-5, with 8 bases that match TRBD2. The CDR3 has 16 residues. CDR1 SGHNT and CDR2 YYREEE come from the germline V gene (reference sequence). The trim removed 2 bases at V and 4 bases at J, leaving 10 bases unmatched. CDR3 DNA sequence: TGTGCCAGCAGCTTACGGAGCGGGGGCGGGCGAGAGACCCAGTACTTC. Amino acids: CASSLRSGGGRETQYF.

This chain joins TRBV6-1 and TRBJ1-5; D remains unclear. Trimming removed 2 bases from V and 7 bases from J, with 12 bases in between. Germline CDR1 and CDR2: MNHNS and SASEGT. The CDR3 has 14 amino acids. CDR3 region: CASSENGRGQPQHF. The CDR3 DNA sequence: TGTGCCAGCAGTGAAAACGGGAGAGGGCAGCCCCAGCATTTT.